This T cell receptor (beta chain) was profiled in a study of blood T cells in healthy people across ages. Looking at the study overall: Per two T cells, template switching captured roughly one barcoded beta molecule. Study conclusions and caveats: A roughly linear age-dependent decrease characterized TCR beta diversity per million T cells. More naive CD4+ cells and higher diversity were found in long-lived than in aged donors.

As regards this clonotype: Its specificity is not known.

With a J-beta primer mix and a sample-barcoded 5' primer, a second PCR ran 7 to 11 cycles. Each of the cDNA molecules was tagged by a template-switch adaptor with 12 random nucleotides. Via MiXCR, TCRdb re-called the 5' RACE reads, giving one row per CDR3 protein. The sample carries about 830,000 distinct CDR3 sequences, 58% recorded once. This clonotype originated in a man younger than 40 in good health. The sequencing input was blood.

The CDR3 DNA reads TGCAGCGTTGTTTCAGGCGGGGGGAACAATGAGCAGTACTTC. Its protein product is CSVVSGGGNNEQYF. The chain carries TRBV29-1 and TRBJ2-1, with 8 nucleotides matching TRBD2. The assigned J gene may be wrong: the sequence end matches TRBJ2-7 better. The germline V gene encodes CDR1 SQVTM and CDR2 ANQGSEA. The CDR3 runs to 14 residues.